Given below is one T cell receptor beta chain in context. No cognate antigen has been identified for it. Base qualities are not at hand, and no much larger clone is one base apart. The meaning of the sample's treatment or condition label: preoperative locoregional IRX-2 cytokine immunotherapy. The samples were obtained from a phase Ib study in which preoperative, locoregional IRX-2 cytokine immunotherapy intended to prime immune responses was tested. Before surgery, IRX-2 was given to the donors, who were patients with early-stage breast cancer. The library was built by means of the immunoSEQ multiplex PCR assay. Held by TCRdb, this immuneACCESS table contains in-frame sequences only and omits some clones. Under half of the omission traces to an unresolved V gene where checked; the cause of the rest is unknown. This sample lists fewer than 30,000 clones; 90% were detected once. 9.5% to 10% of the sample belongs to the ten largest clones.

The source of the sample is a study of preoperative IRX-2 immunotherapy in early breast cancer (dated by TCRdb to between 2019 and 2020). V loses 5 bases of germline sequence and J loses 5 bases, and the interval between the two ends is 15 bases. Inclusive of the bounding cysteine and phenylalanine, the CDR3 is 13 residues long. Only CDR3 DNA remains: 39 bases, in frame from the first base. CDR1 and CDR2, looked up from the germline V gene (reference sequence), are GTSNPN and SVGIG. The sequence derives from a human donor with breast cancer. This sample was taken from a patient treated with IRX-2 immunotherapy. Recombination linked TRBV30 to TRBJ1-2; TRBD1 might be the D gene, on 6 matching bases. In nucleotides, the sequence is TGTGCCTGGCGCCGCGACAGGCCGTATGGCTACACCTTC. This is translated as CAWRRDRPYGYTF. The CDR3, completed at both ends by the reference TRBV30 and TRBJ1-2 genes, gives the full variable domain SQTIHQWPATLVQPVGSPLSLECTVEGTSNPNLYWYRQAAGRGLQLLFYSVGIGQISSEVPQNLSASRPQDRQFILSSKKLLLSDSGFYLCAWRRDRPYGYTFGSGTRLTVV.